The T cell receptor beta chain under discussion was sequenced for a study of T cell responses to AZD1222 COVID-19 vaccine. TCRdb's copy holds only in-frame clones and misses some; the assay was immunoSEQ multiplex PCR. The sample lists roughly 110,000 clones, about 92% occurring once. The CDR3 is 13 residues long. CDR1 SGHAT and CDR2 FQNNGV come from the germline V gene. V lost 5 bases to trimming and J lost 8 bases; unmatched junction nucleotides: 7. As for this clone: The antigen is undetermined.

The study, taken as a whole, reports: Dominant at 160-218 and 743-854, vaccine-associated CD4 TCRs also spanned spike. Only after the peak T cell response were repertoires sampled. Baseline seropositivity occurred in only a handful of AZD1222 recipients.

The TCR originated in an adult who received the AZD1222 COVID-19 vaccine. The chain employs TRBV11-2 and TRBJ1-2, with 8 bases identical to TRBD1. The input for sequencing was peripheral blood, taken 28 days after the second AZD1222 dose. The CDR3 region is CASSVDRERGYTF. CDR3 bases: TGTGCCAGCAGCGTGGACAGGGAGCGAGGCTACACCTTC.